The 26 T cell receptor beta chains below all came from one sample that was sequenced in a study of cytomegalovirus exposure and HLA in healthy donors. PCR primers comprised 60 Vbeta and 13 Jbeta primers. Using immunoSEQ multiplex PCR, the repertoire was profiled, and TCRdb retains in-frame clones only, with some absent. Found here are 220,000 or so clones, roughly 75% of them singletons; the top ten hold under 2%. Source material: PBMCs. The source is a woman aged 25 to 39 in good health and CMV-seronegative.

The chain couples TRBV30 to TRBJ1-3; 7 bases are shared with TRBD1. CDR3 size: 15 residues. V lost 2 bases to trimming and J lost 1 base; unmatched junction nucleotides: 5. Germline-derived CDR1 and CDR2 are GTSNPN and SVGIG (reference sequence). The CDR3 bases are TGTGCCTGGAGTTCCCCGACAGGGTCTGGAAACACCATATATTTT. Its protein is CAWSSPTGSGNTIYF.

Many counts were recorded for this clone. V and J are TRBV2 and TRBJ2-5; no definite D call. Germline V CDR1 and CDR2: SNHLY, FYNNEI. The CDR3 is made up of 14 amino acids. Trimming took off 6 bases at V and 1 base at J, with 12 bases between the two ends. The CDR3 nucleotides are TGTGCCAGCAGGACCTTGCTAGGCCAAGAGACCCAGTACTTC. Its translation: CASRTLLGQETQYF. The entire variable domain, with the rest obtained from reference TRBV2 and TRBJ2-5, is as follows: EPEVTQTPSHQVTQMGQEVILRCVPISNHLYFYWYRQILGQKVEFLVSFYNNEISEKSEIFDDQFSVERPDGSNFTLKIRSTKLEDSAMYFCASRTLLGQETQYFGPGTRLLVL.

V and J are TRBV12-2 and TRBJ2-7; the listed D gene, TRBD2, was not tested against the DNA. TRBV12-2 is labeled a pseudogene. The CDR3 spans 16 residues. CDR3 amino acids: CASRLPGGNTAYEQYF. The CDR3 DNA reads TGTGCAAGTCGCTTACCCGGGGGGAATACGGCCTACGAGCAGTACTTC.

The rearrangement uses TRBV11-3 and TRBJ2-7; D remains unclear. The CDR3 spans 13 residues. Germline CDR1 reads SGHNT; CDR2 reads YENEEA. The V and J ends lost 5 bases and 4 bases respectively, with 12 bases between them. The CDR3 DNA is TGTGCCAGCAGCCTCCAGACTTATTACGAGCAGTACTTC. Protein product: CASSLQTYYEQYF.

The chain is built from TRBV7-2 and TRBJ2-1, with D unresolved. Deletions cut 3 bases from V and 7 bases from J, with 4 bases between. Per germline, CDR1 SGHTA and CDR2 FQGNSA. The CDR3 has 11 residues. The CDR3 loop reads CASSFRNEQFF. Here the CDR3 DNA reads TGTGCCAGCAGCTTTCGGAATGAGCAGTTCTTC.

This chain uses TRBV6-1 with TRBJ1-2; 10 bases are shared with TRBD1. V was clipped by 3 bases and J by 5 bases; unmatched bases: 3. The CDR3 sequence is 14 residues long. Germline CDR1 reads MNHNS; CDR2 reads SASEGT. The CDR3 region is CASSDRTGGYGYTF. CDR3 bases: TGTGCCAGCAGTGACCGGACAGGGGGGTATGGCTACACCTTC.

This chain uses TRBV7-6 with TRBJ2-7, with D possibly being TRBD1 (5 bases). V lost 3 bases, J lost 2 bases, and 11 bases lay in between. This CDR3 region has 14 residues. Germline V gene lookup returns CDR1 SGHVS and CDR2 FNYEAQ. The DNA for the CDR3 is TGTGCCAGCAGCTTGGACCAGGGTCCCTACGAGCAGTACTTC. Protein: CASSLDQGPYEQYF.

The rearrangement joins TRBV7-9 to TRBJ2-3, with 9 bases fitting TRBD1. Germline trimming cut 5 bases from V and 7 bases from J; bases unmatched to any gene: 13. Germline values: CDR1 SEHNR, CDR2 FQNEAQ (reference sequence). This CDR3 region has 16 residues. The CDR3 nucleotides are TGTGCCAGCAGCCCGGGGGAGGGACAGGGATTGAATACGCAGTATTTT. It codes for CASSPGEGQGLNTQYF.

The genes are TRBV6-1 and TRBJ2-1; TRBD2 agrees at 14 bases. Germline assignment: CDR1 MNHNS and CDR2 SASEGT. After removal of 4 bases from V and 8 bases from J, the junction contained 4 bases not matched to a gene. The CDR3 extends over 15 amino acids. CDR3 region: CASSGRLAGGYEQFF. CDR3 bases: TGTGCCAGCAGTGGGAGACTAGCGGGAGGGTATGAGCAGTTCTTC.

In nucleotides, the CDR3 is TGTGCCAGCAGTTACGAAAACAGGGGGCGCGCGGCTTTCTTT. Amino acids: CASSYENRGRAAFF. This chain uses TRBV6-5 with TRBJ1-1; TRBD1 aligns across 9 bases. This CDR3 is built from 14 residues. Germline-derived CDR1 and CDR2 are MNHEY and SVGAGI. V shed 2 bases and J 11 bases; nucleotides not matched to a gene: 9.

The chain recombines TRBV21-1 with TRBJ2-1; the table's TRBD1 call for D was not verified on the DNA. TRBV21-1 is a documented pseudogene. There are 15 residues in the CDR3. CDR3 sequence reads: CASSTGQGAINEQFF. CDR3 sequence (DNA): TGTGCCAGCAGCACCGGACAGGGGGCGATTAATGAGCAGTTCTTC.

The chain is built from TRBV6-4 and TRBJ1-3; D possibly corresponds to TRBD1 (6 bases). The CDR3 loop spans 16 amino acids. Germline CDR1 reads MRHNA; CDR2 reads SNTAGT. Trimming cost V 2 bases and J 0 bases, with 11 bases left between them. The CDR3 coding sequence is TGTGCCAGCAGTGACCTGGGGGCGAGCTCTGGAAACACCATATATTTT. Its translation is CASSDLGASSGNTIYF.

There are a few counts of this clone. The chain recombines TRBV5-1 with TRBJ1-1; no definite D call. The germline V gene has CDR1 SGHRS and CDR2 YFSETQ. V was cut by 3 bases and J by 3 bases, with 9 bases left in between. CDR3 length equals 13 residues. The CDR3 sequence is CASSYYRDTEAFF. The CDR3 DNA reads as TGCGCCAGCAGCTATTATCGGGACACTGAAGCTTTCTTT.

The chain joins TRBV7-3 to TRBJ2-1; 11 bases line up with TRBD2. Germline CDR1 is SGHTA and CDR2 is FQGTGA. V was clipped by 5 bases and J by 6 bases; unmatched bases: 6. CDR3 length: 15 amino acids. The CDR3 nucleotides are TGTGCCAGCAGCCTACTAGCGGGAGAAAGCAATGAGCAGTTCTTC. It specifies CASSLLAGESNEQFF.

The chain carries TRBV5-1 and TRBJ1-1, with no clear D. CDR3 size: 14 residues. Germline values: CDR1 SGHRS, CDR2 YFSETQ. Trimming left V 0 bases short and J 5 bases short, with 11 bases between. The CDR3, as DNA: TGCGCCAGCAGCTTGGGGTCGACGGGAACTGAAGCTTTCTTT. This translates into CASSLGSTGTEAFF.

The chain carries TRBV2 and TRBJ2-3; D might be TRBD1 (6 bases). The CDR3 is 11 amino acids. The germline CDR1 and CDR2 sequences are SNHLY and FYNNEI. Deletions cut 7 bases from V and 5 bases from J, with 7 bases between. The CDR3 reads CASNRVDTQYF. The CDR3 DNA reads TGTGCCAGCAACAGGGTAGATACGCAGTATTTT.

V gene TRBV7-8 combines with J gene TRBJ2-1; D unresolved. The CDR3 has 19 amino acids. Germline assignment: CDR1 SGHVS and CDR2 FQNEAQ. Trimming left V 5 bases short and J 5 bases short, with 28 bases between. The CDR3 nucleotides are TGTGCCAGCAGCCCCCTTCTTTCAGAAAACCGTCTGTACAACAATGAGCAGTTCTTC. It codes for CASSPLLSENRLYNNEQFF.

The chain uses TRBV15 and TRBJ1-1; perhaps TRBD1 as D (6 bases). This CDR3 comprises 17 residues. The V end lost 1 base, the J end lost 4 bases, and 19 bases lay between the germline ends. CDR1 LNHNV and CDR2 YYDKDF come from the germline V gene (reference sequence). CDR3 DNA: TGTGCCACCAGCAGAGGGGGGCTGACAGTTTCCAGCACTGAAGCTTTCTTT. Translation gives CATSRGGLTVSSTEAFF.

Only a few counts were recorded for this clone. The chain employs TRBV18 and TRBJ2-3; 8 nucleotides line up with TRBD2. V lost 1 base and J lost 1; bases outside the gene matches: 4. This CDR3 is built from 16 residues. Looked up from germline, CDR1 is KGHSH and CDR2 is LQKENI. In DNA form, the CDR3 reads TGTGCCAGCTCACCACAATTAGCGGGGCGCACAGATACGCAGTATTTT. It encodes CASSPQLAGRTDTQYF. The complete variable domain, with remaining parts taken from reference TRBV18 and TRBJ2-3, reads NAGVMQNPRHLVRRRGQEARLRCSPMKGHSHVYWYRQLPEEGLKFMVYLQKENIIDESGMPKERFSAEFPKEGPSILRIQQVVRGDSAAYFCASSPQLAGRTDTQYFGPGTRLTVL.

This chain links TRBV5-6 with TRBJ2-5; no reliable D call. Germline CDR1 reads SGHDT; CDR2 reads YYEEEE. This CDR3 comprises 13 residues. The germline V and J ends were trimmed by 4 bases and 0 bases, with 7 bases remaining between them. For the CDR3, the DNA is TGTGCCAGCAGCCTCCCCCACCAAGAGACCCAGTACTTC. This encodes CASSLPHQETQYF.

This chain joins TRBV4-1 and TRBJ2-1; D might be TRBD1 (6 bases). The germline V gene has CDR1 MGHRA and CDR2 YSYEKL. The CDR3 spans 16 residues. The V and J ends lost 0 bases and 4 bases respectively, with 13 bases between them. This CDR3 is CASSQETGDDYNEQFF. DNA of the CDR3: TGCGCCAGCAGCCAAGAGACAGGAGACGATTACAATGAGCAGTTCTTC.

With respect to this clone: One end of the junction fails to match germline, which may point to a read error. The genes are TRBV7-9 and TRBJ2-3; TRBD2 aligns across 11 bases. Germline loops: CDR1 SEHNR, CDR2 FQNEAQ (reference sequence). The CDR3 contains 16 residues. The CDR3 sequence is CSSRSLAGDWTDTQYF. DNA for the CDR3: TGTTCCAGCAGATCACTAGCGGGAGATTGGACAGATACGCAGTATTTT.

This clone has a handful of counts. The chain uses TRBV9 and TRBJ1-1; D perhaps matches TRBD1 (6 bases). Trimming removed 5 bases at V and 6 bases at J, with 8 bases between. The CDR3 is 11 residues long. CDR1 is SGDLS and CDR2 is YYNGEE in the germline V gene. CDR3 coding DNA: TGTGCCAGCAGTAAGGGGGCTGAAGCTTTCTTT. Translated, it gives CASSKGAEAFF.

The gene calls are TRBV18 and TRBJ2-1; D is unresolved. This CDR3 is 11 amino acids long. Trimming left V 2 bases short and J 9 bases short, with 5 bases between. Germline V gives CDR1 KGHSH, CDR2 LQKENI. For the CDR3, the DNA is TGTGCCAGCTCACCATTGAGTGAGCAGTTCTTC. Its translation: CASSPLSEQFF.

The V call is TRBV5-1, the J call TRBJ2-5; D gene unclear. Gene TRBJ2-7 matches the end of the DNA better, so the J call may be wrong. Per germline, CDR1 SGHRS and CDR2 YFSETQ. This CDR3 has 13 amino acids. This CDR3 is CASSLGQDYEQYF. CDR3 sequence (DNA): TGCGCCAGCAGCTTGGGTCAGGACTACGAGCAGTACTTC.

The chain links TRBV4-1 to TRBJ1-4; D call uncertain. In germline, CDR1 is MGHRA, CDR2 YSYEKL. The CDR3 is 15 amino acids. V lost 3 bases and J lost 4, with 12 bases in between. The CDR3 DNA follows: TGCGCCAGCAGCCAGATTCCGGGGTTTAATGAAAAACTGTTTTTT. Protein sequence: CASSQIPGFNEKLFF.